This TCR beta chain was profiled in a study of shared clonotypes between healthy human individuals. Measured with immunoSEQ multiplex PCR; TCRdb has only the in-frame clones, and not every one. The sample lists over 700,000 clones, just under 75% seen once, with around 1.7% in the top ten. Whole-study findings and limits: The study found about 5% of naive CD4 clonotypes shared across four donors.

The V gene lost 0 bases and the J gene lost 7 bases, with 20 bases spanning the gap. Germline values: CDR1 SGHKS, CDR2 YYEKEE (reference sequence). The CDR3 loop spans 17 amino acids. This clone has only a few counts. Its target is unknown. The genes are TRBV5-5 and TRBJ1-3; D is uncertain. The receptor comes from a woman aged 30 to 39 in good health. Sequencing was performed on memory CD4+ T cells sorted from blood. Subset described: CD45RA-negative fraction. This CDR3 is CASSLVVTALGRNTIYF. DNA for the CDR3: TGTGCCAGCAGCTTGGTAGTTACGGCGCTGGGGAGGAACACCATATATTTT.